The clone carrying this T cell receptor (beta chain) occurred many times. Its matching antigen is unknown. V dropped 7 bases and J dropped 3 bases, with 12 bases sitting between them. Germline loops: CDR1 MNHEY, CDR2 SVGAGI. The CDR3 sequence is 13 residues long. TCRdb fed the 5' RACE reads into MiXCR, producing one record per CDR3 protein. The sample has some 37,000 distinct CDR3 sequences; approximately 19% are singletons. Study results and caveats: The larger-cohort validation was restricted to a single TCR beta V-J rearrangement rather than whole repertoires.

The J gene is TRBJ1-1, the V gene TRBV6-5; possibly TRBD1 for D (5 bases). Sequencing was performed on naive CD4+ T cells sorted from a lymph node. Described subset: naive CD4+ T cells, CD4+CD45RA+CD25-. This clonotype was sampled from a female donor with breast cancer. The CDR3 bases are TGTGCCAGCACGGGGCAGGGCGACACTGAAGCTTTCTTT. This sequence encodes CASTGQGDTEAFF.